This T cell receptor (beta chain) originates from a study of T cell responses to AZD1222 COVID-19 vaccine. Findings of the study overall: In all cases, repertoires were sampled only after the peak T cell response.

The repertoire was sequenced with immunoSEQ multiplex PCR; TCRdb's copy has only in-frame clones and lacks some. The table lists about 78,000 clones, about nine tenths of them singletons. About this clone: Its antigen is unidentified.

Both about-4-week and about-12-week second-dose recipients were combined. The clonotype comes from an adult who received the AZD1222 COVID-19 vaccine. Sequencing used peripheral blood, obtained 28 days after the second AZD1222 dose.

Written as DNA, the CDR3 is TGTGCTAGTCGGGGGTTAGGGATTAGGGACACTGAAGCTTTCTTT. Translating gives CASRGLGIRDTEAFF. This chain links TRBV12-5 with TRBJ1-1, with TRBD1 as a possible D gene (5 bases). V was trimmed by 8 bases and J by 3 bases, leaving 19 bases between them. The CDR3 spans 15 residues. The germline V gene encodes CDR1 LGHNT and CDR2 FRNRAP.